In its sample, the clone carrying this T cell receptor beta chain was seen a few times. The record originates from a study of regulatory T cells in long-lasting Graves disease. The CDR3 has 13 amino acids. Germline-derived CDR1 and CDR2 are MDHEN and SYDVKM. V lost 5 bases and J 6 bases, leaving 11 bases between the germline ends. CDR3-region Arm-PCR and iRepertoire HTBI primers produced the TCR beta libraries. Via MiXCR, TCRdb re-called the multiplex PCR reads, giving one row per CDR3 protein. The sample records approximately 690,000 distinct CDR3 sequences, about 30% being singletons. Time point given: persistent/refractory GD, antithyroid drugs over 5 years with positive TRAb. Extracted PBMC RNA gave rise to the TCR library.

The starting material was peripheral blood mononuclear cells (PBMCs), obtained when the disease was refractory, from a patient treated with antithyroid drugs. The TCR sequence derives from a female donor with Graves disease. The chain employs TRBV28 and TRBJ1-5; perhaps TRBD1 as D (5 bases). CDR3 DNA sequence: TGTGCCAGCAGTGCCATAGGGGCTCAGCCCCAGCATTTT. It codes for CASSAIGAQPQHF.